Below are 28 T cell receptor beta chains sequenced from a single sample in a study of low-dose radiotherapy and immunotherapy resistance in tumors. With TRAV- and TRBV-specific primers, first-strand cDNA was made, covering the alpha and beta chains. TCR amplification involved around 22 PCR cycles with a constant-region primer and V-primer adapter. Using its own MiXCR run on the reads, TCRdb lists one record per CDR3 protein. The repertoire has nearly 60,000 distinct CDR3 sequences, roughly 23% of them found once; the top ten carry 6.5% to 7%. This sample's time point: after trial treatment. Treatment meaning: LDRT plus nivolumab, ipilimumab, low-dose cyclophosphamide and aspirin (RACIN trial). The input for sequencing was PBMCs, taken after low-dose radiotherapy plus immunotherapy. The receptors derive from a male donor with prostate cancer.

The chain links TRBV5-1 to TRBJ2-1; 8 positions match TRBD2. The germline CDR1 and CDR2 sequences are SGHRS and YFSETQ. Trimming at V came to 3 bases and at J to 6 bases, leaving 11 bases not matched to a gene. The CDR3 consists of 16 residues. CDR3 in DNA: TGCGCCAGCAGCTGGGGGGATAGCGGGACAAGCAATGAGCAGTTCTTC. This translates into CASSWGDSGTSNEQFF.

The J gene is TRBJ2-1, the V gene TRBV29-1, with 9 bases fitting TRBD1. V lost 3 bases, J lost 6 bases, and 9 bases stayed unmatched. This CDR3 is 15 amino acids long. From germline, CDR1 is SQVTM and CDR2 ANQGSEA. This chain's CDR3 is CSVDGGQGLPNEQFF. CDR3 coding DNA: TGCAGCGTTGATGGGGGACAGGGACTACCCAATGAGCAGTTCTTC.

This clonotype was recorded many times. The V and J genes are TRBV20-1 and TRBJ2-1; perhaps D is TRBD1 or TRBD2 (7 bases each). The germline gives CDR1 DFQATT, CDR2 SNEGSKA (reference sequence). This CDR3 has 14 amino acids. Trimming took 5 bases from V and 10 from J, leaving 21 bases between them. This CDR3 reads CSAGGGQQKQEQFF. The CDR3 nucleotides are TGCAGTGCTGGGGGGGGACAGCAAAAACAAGAGCAGTTCTTC.

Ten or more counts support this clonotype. CDR3 coding DNA: TGTGCCAGCAGTGAAGGGGGCAGTTATCAGCCCCAGCATTTT. Its translation is CASSEGGSYQPQHF. The V and J genes are TRBV25-1 and TRBJ1-5, with TRBD1 as a possible D gene (6 bases). CDR3 length equals 14 residues. CDR1 MGHDK and CDR2 SYGVNS come from the germline V gene. Trimming shortened V by 2 bases and J by 5 bases, and 10 bases separated the two germline ends.

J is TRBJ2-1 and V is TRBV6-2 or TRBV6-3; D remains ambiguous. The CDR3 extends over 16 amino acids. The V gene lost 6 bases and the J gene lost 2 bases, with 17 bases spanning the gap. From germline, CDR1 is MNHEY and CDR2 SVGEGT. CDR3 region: CASSEPDGSPYNEQFF. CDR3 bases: TGTGCCAGCAGCGAGCCGGACGGGTCGCCCTACAATGAGCAGTTCTTC.

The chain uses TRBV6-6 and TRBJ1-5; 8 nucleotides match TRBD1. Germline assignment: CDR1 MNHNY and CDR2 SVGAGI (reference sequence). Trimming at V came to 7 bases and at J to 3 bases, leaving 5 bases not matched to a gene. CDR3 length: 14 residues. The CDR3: CASNDRGDNQPQHF. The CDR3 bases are TGTGCCAGCAATGACAGGGGAGACAATCAGCCCCAGCATTTT.

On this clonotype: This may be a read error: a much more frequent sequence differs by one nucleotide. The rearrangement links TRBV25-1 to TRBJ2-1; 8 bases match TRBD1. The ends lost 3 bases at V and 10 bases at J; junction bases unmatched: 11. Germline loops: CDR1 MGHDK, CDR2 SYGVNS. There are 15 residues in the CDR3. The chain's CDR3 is CASSDGRGLFYEQFF. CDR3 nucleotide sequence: TGTGCCAGCAGTGATGGCAGGGGGCTTTTCTACGAGCAGTTCTTC.

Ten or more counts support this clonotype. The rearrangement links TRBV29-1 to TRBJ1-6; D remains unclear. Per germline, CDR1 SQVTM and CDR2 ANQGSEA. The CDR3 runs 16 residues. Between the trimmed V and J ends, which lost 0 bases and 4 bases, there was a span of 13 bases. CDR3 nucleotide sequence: TGCAGCGTTGAAGATCTGGGCAAGTTTTATAATTCACCCCTCCACTTT. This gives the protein CSVEDLGKFYNSPLHF.

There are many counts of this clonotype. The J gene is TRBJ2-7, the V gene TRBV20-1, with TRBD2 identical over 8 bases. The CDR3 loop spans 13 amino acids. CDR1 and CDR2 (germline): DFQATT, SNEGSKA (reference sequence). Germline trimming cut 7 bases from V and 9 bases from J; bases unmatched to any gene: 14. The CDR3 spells CSVPGTSFVGQYF. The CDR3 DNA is TGCAGTGTTCCCGGGACTAGTTTTGTCGGGCAGTACTTC.

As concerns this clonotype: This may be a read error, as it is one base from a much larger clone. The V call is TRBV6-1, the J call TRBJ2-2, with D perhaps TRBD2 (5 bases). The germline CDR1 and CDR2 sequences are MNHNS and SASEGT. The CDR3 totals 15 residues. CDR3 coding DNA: TGTGCCAGCAGTGTTCAAGCGGAACACACCGGGGAGCTGTCTTTT. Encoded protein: CASSVQAEHTGELSF.

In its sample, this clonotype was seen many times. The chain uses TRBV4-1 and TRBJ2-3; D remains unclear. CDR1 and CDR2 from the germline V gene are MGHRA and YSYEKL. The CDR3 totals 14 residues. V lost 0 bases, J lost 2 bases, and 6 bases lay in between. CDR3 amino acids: CASSQERNTDTQYF. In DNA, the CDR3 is TGCGCCAGCAGCCAAGAGCGGAACACAGATACGCAGTATTTT.

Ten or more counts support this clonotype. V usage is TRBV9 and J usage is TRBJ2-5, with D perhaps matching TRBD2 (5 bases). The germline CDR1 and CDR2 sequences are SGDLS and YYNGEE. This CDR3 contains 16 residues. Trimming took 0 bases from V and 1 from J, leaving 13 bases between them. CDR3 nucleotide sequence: TGTGCCAGCAGCGTAGGAGGGTCGGGCCCCCAAGAGACCCAGTACTTC. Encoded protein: CASSVGGSGPQETQYF.

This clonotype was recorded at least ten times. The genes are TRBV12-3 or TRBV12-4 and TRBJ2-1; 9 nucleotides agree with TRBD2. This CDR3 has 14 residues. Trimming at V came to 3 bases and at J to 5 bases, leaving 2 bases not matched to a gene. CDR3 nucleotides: TGTGCCAGCAGTTTCAGCGGGGGGCACAATGAGCAGTTCTTC. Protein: CASSFSGGHNEQFF.

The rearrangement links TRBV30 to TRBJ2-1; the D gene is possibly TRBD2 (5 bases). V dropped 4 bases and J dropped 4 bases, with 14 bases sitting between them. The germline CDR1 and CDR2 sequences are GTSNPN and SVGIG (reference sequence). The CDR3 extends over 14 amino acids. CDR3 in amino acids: CAWKMRDQYNEQFF. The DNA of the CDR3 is TGTGCCTGGAAAATGAGGGATCAGTACAATGAGCAGTTCTTC.

The CDR3 DNA reads TGTGCCAGCAGAAACCGACCGGGACAGCTGGATTCACCCCTCCACTTT. It yields the protein CASRNRPGQLDSPLHF. The chain uses TRBV14 and TRBJ1-6, with 7 positions matching TRBD1. Losses at the gene ends were 6 bases for V and 8 bases for J; bases not matched to a gene: 13. The CDR3 consists of 16 residues. Germline V gene lookup returns CDR1 SGHDN and CDR2 FVKESK.

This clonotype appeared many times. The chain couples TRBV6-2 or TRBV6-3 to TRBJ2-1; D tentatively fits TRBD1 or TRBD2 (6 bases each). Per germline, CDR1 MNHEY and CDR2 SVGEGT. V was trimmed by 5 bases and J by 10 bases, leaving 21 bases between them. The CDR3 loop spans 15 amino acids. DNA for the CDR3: TGTGCCAGCAGTGGCCTTAGGGGGGTCTGGGGGGAGCAGTTCTTC. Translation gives CASSGLRGVWGEQFF.

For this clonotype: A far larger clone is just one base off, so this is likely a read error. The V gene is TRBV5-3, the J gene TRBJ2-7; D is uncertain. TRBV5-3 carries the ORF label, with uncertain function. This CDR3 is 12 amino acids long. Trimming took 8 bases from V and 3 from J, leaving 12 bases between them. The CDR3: CASSPKDYEQYF. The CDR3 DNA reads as TGTGCCAGCAGCCCCAAAGACTACGAGCAGTACTTC.

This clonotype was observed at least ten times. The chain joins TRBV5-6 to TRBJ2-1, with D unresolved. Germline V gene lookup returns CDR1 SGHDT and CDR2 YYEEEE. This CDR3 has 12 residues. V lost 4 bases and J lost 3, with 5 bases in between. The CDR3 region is CASSPLYNEQFF. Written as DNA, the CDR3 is TGTGCCAGCAGCCCTCTCTACAATGAGCAGTTCTTC.

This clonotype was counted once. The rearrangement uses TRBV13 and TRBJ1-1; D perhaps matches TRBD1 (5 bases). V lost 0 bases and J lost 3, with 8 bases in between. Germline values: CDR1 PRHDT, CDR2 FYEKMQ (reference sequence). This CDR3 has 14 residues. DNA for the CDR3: TGTGCCAGCAGCTTAGGTAACAGGTACACTGAAGCTTTCTTT. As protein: CASSLGNRYTEAFF.

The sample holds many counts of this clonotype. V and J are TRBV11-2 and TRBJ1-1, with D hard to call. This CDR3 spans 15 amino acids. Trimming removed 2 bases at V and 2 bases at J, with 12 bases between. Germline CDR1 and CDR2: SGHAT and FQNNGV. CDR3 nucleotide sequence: TGTGCCAGCAGCTTAATCTTTGGTCCTAACACTGAAGCTTTCTTT. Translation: CASSLIFGPNTEAFF.

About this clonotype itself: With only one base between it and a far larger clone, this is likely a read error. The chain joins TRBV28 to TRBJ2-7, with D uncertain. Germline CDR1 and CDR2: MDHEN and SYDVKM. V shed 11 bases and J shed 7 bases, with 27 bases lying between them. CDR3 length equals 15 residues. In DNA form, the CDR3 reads TGTGCCGCAGAACGAGCCGGAGAGGCCTACAATGAGCAGTACTTC. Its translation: CAAERAGEAYNEQYF. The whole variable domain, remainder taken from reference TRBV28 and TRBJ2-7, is DVKVTQSSRYLVKRTGEKVFLECVQDMDHENMFWYRQDPGLGLRLIYFSYDVKMKEKGDIPEGYSVSREKKERFSLILESASTNQTSMYLCAAERAGEAYNEQYFGPGTRLTVT.

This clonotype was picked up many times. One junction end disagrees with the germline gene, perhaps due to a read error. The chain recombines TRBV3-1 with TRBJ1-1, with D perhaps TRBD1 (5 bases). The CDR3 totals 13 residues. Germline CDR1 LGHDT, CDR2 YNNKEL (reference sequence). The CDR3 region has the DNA TGTGCCAGCAGCCAAGGGCGGCTCGGGGGAGGGACGTTT. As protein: CASSQGRLGGGTF.

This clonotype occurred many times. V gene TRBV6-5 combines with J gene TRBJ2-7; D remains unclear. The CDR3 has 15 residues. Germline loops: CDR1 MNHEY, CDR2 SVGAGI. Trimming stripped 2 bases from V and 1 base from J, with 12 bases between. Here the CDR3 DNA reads TGTGCCAGCAGTTACGATCTCGGACCATCCTACGAGCAGTACTTC. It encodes CASSYDLGPSYEQYF.

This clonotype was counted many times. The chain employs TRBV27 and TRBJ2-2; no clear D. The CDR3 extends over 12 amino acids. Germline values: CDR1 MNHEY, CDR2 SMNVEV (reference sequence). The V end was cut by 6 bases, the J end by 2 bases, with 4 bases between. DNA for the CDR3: TGTGCCAGCAGGGAAAACACCGGGGAGCTGTTTTTT. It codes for CASRENTGELFF.

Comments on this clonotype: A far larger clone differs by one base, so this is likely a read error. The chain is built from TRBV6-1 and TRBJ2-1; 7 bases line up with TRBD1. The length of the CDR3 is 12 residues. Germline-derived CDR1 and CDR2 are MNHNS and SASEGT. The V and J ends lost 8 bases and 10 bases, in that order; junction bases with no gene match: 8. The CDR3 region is CASGTGAYEQFF. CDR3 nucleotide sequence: TGTGCCAGCGGCACAGGGGCGTACGAGCAGTTCTTC.

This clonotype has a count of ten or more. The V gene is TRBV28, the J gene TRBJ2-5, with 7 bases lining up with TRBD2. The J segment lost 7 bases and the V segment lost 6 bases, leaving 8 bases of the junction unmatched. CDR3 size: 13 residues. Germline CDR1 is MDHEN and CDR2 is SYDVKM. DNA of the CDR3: TGTGCCAGCAGCGAACCGGGACTAATGACCCAGTACTTC. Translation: CASSEPGLMTQYF.

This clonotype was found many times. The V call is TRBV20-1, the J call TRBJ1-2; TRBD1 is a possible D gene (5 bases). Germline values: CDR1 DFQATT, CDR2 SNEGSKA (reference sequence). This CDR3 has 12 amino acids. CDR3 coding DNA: TGCAACCTCGACAGACCCAACTATGGCTACACCTTC. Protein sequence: CNLDRPNYGYTF.

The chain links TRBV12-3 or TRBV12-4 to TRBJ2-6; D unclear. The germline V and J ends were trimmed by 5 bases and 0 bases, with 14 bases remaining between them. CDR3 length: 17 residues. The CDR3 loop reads CASSPHLGSSGANVLTF. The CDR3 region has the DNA TGTGCCAGCAGTCCCCACCTCGGCAGCTCTGGGGCCAACGTCCTGACTTTC.